The clone carrying this T cell receptor beta chain was counted between two and nine times. Trimming pared 12 bases from V and 0 bases from J, leaving 13 bases between. CDR1 and CDR2 (germline): KGHDR, SFDVKD. The CDR3 extends over 14 amino acids. This sample stems from a study of blood T cell repertoires in COVID-19. Study summary: COVID-19 samples from acute and convalescent phases originated in the United States, Italy and Spain.

The age range of participants was about 18 to 89 years, with residence in about two dozen US areas. Assay used: immunoSEQ multiplex PCR; TCRdb lists only in-frame clones, some missing. The sample lists roughly 400,000 clones, less than 95% occurring once. Sequences were obtained from PBMCs or T cells enriched from blood (not recorded which). V gene TRBV24-1 combines with J gene TRBJ2-2; D perhaps matches TRBD1 (6 bases). This TCR derives from a man aged 18 to 30 who had recovered from COVID-19. The CDR3, as DNA: TGTGCCGCCCAAGACAGGACGAACACCGGGGAGCTGTTTTTT. Translated, it gives CAAQDRTNTGELFF.